What follows is one T cell receptor beta chain and its context. Its matching antigen is unknown. With 60 Vbeta and 13 Jbeta primers, the PCR was carried out. Method: immunoSEQ multiplex PCR; TCRdb's copy keeps in-frame clones and lacks some. The sample has 160,000 or so clones; 70% to 85% are singletons. This record comes from a study of cytomegalovirus exposure and HLA in healthy donors. As for the study in general: An analysis done earlier identified fewer than 140 million unique TCR beta sequences from about 179 million T cells. Findings of the study overall: The dataset shows that most TCR sequences were rare, while some public TCRs occurred in many donors. As a later analysis showed, a missense DCLRE1C variant was linked to trimming of TCR beta V- and J-genes. TCR beta sequences reportedly predicted most subjects' HLA-A and HLA-B alleles accurately.

V was cut by 6 bases and J by 3 bases, with 21 bases left in between. The CDR3 length is 15 residues. The germline CDR1 and CDR2 sequences are GTSNPN and SVGIG (reference sequence). Sequenced material: PBMCs. This clonotype was sampled from a man aged 40-55 years in good health and CMV-seronegative. V is TRBV30 and J is TRBJ2-7; D possibly corresponds to TRBD2 (7 bases). Here the CDR3 reads CACGGRGTLRYEQYF. Written as DNA, the CDR3 is TGTGCCTGCGGGGGGCGTGGGACTTTGCGCTACGAGCAGTACTTC.